These 30 T cell receptor beta chains were sequenced from one sample in a study of control samples from healthy donors and cancer patients. Here immunoSEQ multiplex PCR was the method, and the copy in TCRdb shows in-frame clones only, minus some. The data hold about 18,000 clones, with approximately 86% observed a single time. The sequencing input was PBMCs. Every receptor here comes from a woman between 70 and 85 years old with colorectal cancer.

The rearrangement links TRBV6-5 to TRBJ1-1; no definite D call. The CDR3 is 14 residues long. Trimming left V 6 bases short and J 1 base short, with 12 bases between. CDR1 and CDR2 from the germline V gene are MNHEY and SVGAGI. The CDR3: CASSHPEQNTEAFF. CDR3 coding DNA: TGTGCCAGCAGCCACCCGGAACAGAACACTGAAGCTTTCTTT.

By sample fraction, this clone is medium-sized. This chain connects TRBV7-8 to TRBJ2-5, with 9 bases aligning to TRBD2. V lost 5 bases to trimming and J lost 5 bases; unmatched junction nucleotides: 9. CDR1 SGHVS and CDR2 FQNEAQ come from the germline V gene. This CDR3 has 15 amino acids. The CDR3 region has the DNA TGTGCCAGCAGCCCTCTCGCGGGAGGGGGGGAGACCCAGTACTTC. Its protein product is CASSPLAGGGETQYF.

The rearrangement joins TRBV7-3 to TRBJ2-1; D uncertain. CDR1 is SGHTA and CDR2 is FQGTGA in the germline V gene. There are 13 residues in the CDR3. The V end was cut by 4 bases, the J end by 5 bases, with 9 bases between. For the CDR3, the DNA is TGTGCCAGCAGCTCCCGCGGCAACAATGAGCAGTTCTTC. Amino acids: CASSSRGNNEQFF.

The V call is TRBV20-1, the J call TRBJ1-6, with TRBD1 identical over 7 bases. V gave up 3 bases and J gave up 4 bases; unmatched junction bases: 3. Germline loops: CDR1 DFQATT, CDR2 SNEGSKA (reference sequence). The CDR3 runs 14 residues. CDR3 sequence: CSASRDRYNSPLHF. The CDR3 nucleotides are TGCAGTGCTAGTAGGGACAGATATAATTCACCCCTCCACTTT.

This chain joins TRBV11-2 and TRBJ1-2; a weak D match, TRBD1 (6 bases). Germline CDR1 is SGHAT and CDR2 is FQNNGV. V lost 1 base to trimming and J lost 7 bases, with 7 bases between them. The CDR3 length is 12 residues. The CDR3 DNA is TGTGCCAGCAGCTTAGGAGGGGGTGGCTACACCTTC. It is translated as CASSLGGGGYTF. The full variable domain, in which reference TRBV11-2 and TRBJ1-2 provide the parts outside the CDR3, is EAGVAQSPRYKIIEKRQSVAFWCNPISGHATLYWYQQILGQGPKLLIQFQNNGVVDDSQLPKDRFSAERLKGVDSTLKIQPAKLEDSAVYLCASSLGGGGYTFGSGTRLTVV.

The chain couples TRBV19 to TRBJ1-2, with 7 bases that match TRBD1. V lost 7 bases, J lost 5 bases, and 4 bases stayed unmatched. The CDR3 covers 12 residues. Germline V lookup: CDR1 LNHDA, CDR2 SQIVND (reference sequence). CDR3 DNA: TGTGCCAGTAACAGGGGTTTTTATGGCTACACCTTC. Translated, it gives CASNRGFYGYTF.

J is TRBJ1-3 and V is TRBV7-9, with a possible D match to TRBD1 (6 bases). The ends were cut back, 7 bases at V and 3 bases at J, with 16 bases in the middle. Germline V gene data show CDR1 as SEHNR and CDR2 as FQNEAQ (reference sequence). The CDR3 runs to 15 residues. CDR3 in amino acids: CASNWGRTSGNTIYF. The CDR3, as DNA: TGTGCCAGCAACTGGGGGCGGACCAGTGGAAACACCATATATTTT.

This clone was seen a few times. The gene calls are TRBV12-3 or TRBV12-4 and TRBJ2-2; TRBD1 matches at 8 bases. Trimming removed 6 bases from V and 11 bases from J; junction bases left unmatched: 5. CDR3 size: 12 residues. CDR3 sequence: CASSLDRDELFF. CDR3 sequence (DNA): TGTGCCAGCAGCCTGGACAGGGACGAGCTGTTTTTT.

V gene TRBV24-1 combines with J gene TRBJ2-2, with D possibly being TRBD1 (6 bases). Trimming removed 5 bases from V and 3 bases from J, with 12 bases in between. Germline V gene lookup returns CDR1 KGHDR and CDR2 SFDVKD. This CDR3 is built from 15 residues. The CDR3 is CATSATGIDTGELFF. The CDR3 nucleotides are TGTGCCACCAGTGCAACAGGGATAGACACCGGGGAGCTGTTTTTT.

CDR3 in amino acids: CASSEPGYGYTF. The CDR3 region has the DNA TGTGCCAGCAGTGAACCAGGATATGGCTACACCTTC. V is TRBV2 and J is TRBJ1-2, with D unresolved. Germline values: CDR1 SNHLY, CDR2 FYNNEI. The CDR3 is made up of 12 amino acids. V was cut by 2 bases and J by 5 bases, with 6 bases left in between.

This chain uses TRBV5-6 with TRBJ1-5; perhaps TRBD1 as D (5 bases). Trimming took 2 bases from V and 5 from J, leaving 11 bases between them. Germline assignment: CDR1 SGHDT and CDR2 YYEEEE. This CDR3 contains 14 residues. The CDR3: CASSFRGRYQPQHF. The DNA for the CDR3 is TGTGCCAGCAGCTTTCGGGGGAGGTATCAGCCCCAGCATTTT.

The V and J genes are TRBV4-2 and TRBJ1-1; no clear D gene. The CDR3 has 14 residues. Germline V CDR1 and CDR2: LGHNA, YNFKEQ. V was pared by 0 bases and J by 1 base, with 6 bases between. The CDR3 sequence: CASSQDSKNTEAFF. Written as DNA, the CDR3 is TGTGCCAGCAGCCAAGATTCAAAGAACACTGAAGCTTTCTTT.

The chain recombines TRBV4-1 with TRBJ2-1; D uncertain. The V gene's germline CDR1 is MGHRA and CDR2 YSYEKL. This CDR3 contains 16 residues. Trimming stripped 7 bases from V and 2 bases from J, with 18 bases between. The CDR3 loop is CASTLSEATAYNEQFF. The CDR3 DNA is TGCGCCAGCACCCTCAGCGAGGCTACGGCCTACAATGAGCAGTTCTTC.

The chain links TRBV4-1 to TRBJ2-4; D is ambiguous. The CDR3 length is 13 residues. V gave up 7 bases and J gave up 6 bases, with 13 bases separating them. The germline V gene encodes CDR1 MGHRA and CDR2 YSYEKL. The CDR3 DNA sequence: TGCGCCAGCAAGGATACGACGATAAACATTCAGTACTTC. Translated: CASKDTTINIQYF.

This rearrangement joins TRBV5-5 to TRBJ2-7, with 8 bases matching TRBD1. Trimming removed 1 base from V and 7 bases from J; junction bases left unmatched: 4. Germline CDR1 is SGHKS and CDR2 is YYEKEE (reference sequence). The CDR3 loop spans 13 amino acids. In nucleotides, the CDR3 is TGTGCCAGCAGCTTGCAGGGGGCGAGGGAGCAGTACTTC. Translation gives CASSLQGAREQYF.

The chain is built from TRBV4-1 and TRBJ1-2; D might be TRBD1 (5 bases). The germline gives CDR1 MGHRA, CDR2 YSYEKL. CDR3 size: 16 residues. With 1 base removed from V and 3 bases from J, the gap between germline ends came to 15 bases. The CDR3 region has the DNA TGCGCCAGCAGCCAAGGAGTAACAGGATTGGACTATGGCTACACCTTC. Its protein product is CASSQGVTGLDYGYTF.

This clone was observed a handful of times. The chain carries TRBV10-2 and TRBJ1-2, with 8 bases fitting TRBD1. Trimming at V came to 4 bases and at J to 2 bases, leaving 6 bases not matched to a gene. CDR3 size: 15 residues. Per germline, CDR1 WSHSY and CDR2 SAAADI. CDR3 amino acids: CASSAGQGANYGYTF. The CDR3 nucleotides are TGCGCCAGCAGTGCTGGGCAGGGGGCGAACTATGGCTACACCTTC.

V and J are TRBV5-8 and TRBJ1-1, with D hard to call. Trimming took 0 bases from V and 0 from J, leaving 3 bases between them. CDR3 length equals 13 residues. Germline-derived CDR1 and CDR2 are SGHTS and YDEGEE. The CDR3 DNA reads TGTGCCAGCAGCTTGGCCCTGAACACTGAAGCTTTCTTT. Protein sequence: CASSLALNTEAFF.

This clone was recorded only once. This rearrangement joins TRBV7-8 to TRBJ2-3; 8 positions match TRBD1. The germline V gene encodes CDR1 SGHVS and CDR2 FQNEAQ. This CDR3 spans 14 amino acids. With 7 bases clipped from V and 0 bases from J, the junction kept 3 bases outside the gene matches. CDR3 in amino acids: CASTRTGSTDTQYF. The CDR3 DNA reads as TGTGCCAGCACCCGGACAGGGAGCACAGATACGCAGTATTTT. Complete variable domain (other parts from reference TRBV7-8 and TRBJ2-3): GAGVSQSPRYKVAKRGQDVALRCDPISGHVSLFWYQQALGQGPEFLTYFQNEAQLDKSGLPSDRFFAERPEGSVSTLKIQRTQQEDSAVYLCASTRTGSTDTQYFGPGTRLTVL.

This chain connects TRBV18 to TRBJ2-7; the D call may be TRBD1 or TRBD2 (5 bases each). This CDR3 is built from 13 residues. Germline-derived CDR1 and CDR2 are KGHSH and LQKENI. The V and J ends lost 4 bases and 6 bases respectively, with 13 bases between them. The CDR3 reads CASSRDPPIEQYF. Here the CDR3 DNA reads TGTGCCAGCTCACGGGACCCTCCAATCGAGCAGTACTTC.

This clone was seen a few times. V usage is TRBV27 and J usage is TRBJ2-5; 10 nucleotides agree with TRBD1. Germline V gene data show CDR1 as MNHEY and CDR2 as SMNVEV (reference sequence). This CDR3 has 16 residues. J was trimmed by 4 bases and V by 1 base; bases with no gene match: 6. The CDR3 DNA reads as TGTGCCAGCAGTTTATACGGGACAGGGGTTGGAGAGACCCAGTACTTC. Its protein is CASSLYGTGVGETQYF.

The rearrangement joins TRBV9 to TRBJ2-3, with TRBD2 matching over 10 bases. This CDR3 region has 16 residues. Germline V gene sequence: CDR1 SGDLS, CDR2 YYNGEE. J gave up 6 bases and V 2 bases, and 9 bases lay outside the gene matches. This CDR3 reads CASSVSGTSVQDTQYF. As DNA, the CDR3 is TGTGCCAGCAGCGTTTCCGGGACTAGCGTCCAGGATACGCAGTATTTT.

The chain combines TRBV10-3 with TRBJ2-7, with 7 bases that match TRBD1. The CDR3 totals 13 residues. Germline loops: CDR1 ENHRY, CDR2 SYGVKD. Losses at the gene ends were 6 bases for V and 5 bases for J; bases not matched to a gene: 7. CDR3 in DNA: TGTGCCATCAGCCGGGACAGTTCCCACGAGCAGTACTTC. Amino acids: CAISRDSSHEQYF.

The chain uses TRBV9 and TRBJ2-1; unclear D gene. Germline CDR1 SGDLS, CDR2 YYNGEE. V lost 0 bases, J lost 4 bases, and 11 bases lay in between. This CDR3 comprises 15 residues. The chain's CDR3 is CASSVDWAVYNEQFF. The CDR3 DNA is TGTGCCAGCAGCGTAGATTGGGCTGTTTACAATGAGCAGTTCTTC.

The V gene is TRBV15, the J gene TRBJ2-7, with 7 bases lining up with TRBD1. The CDR3 is 16 residues long. V gave up 0 bases and J gave up 3 bases; unmatched junction bases: 8. Germline values: CDR1 LNHNV, CDR2 YYDKDF (reference sequence). CDR3 nucleotide sequence: TGTGCCACCAGCAGAGATCCGGACAGGACTCTCTACGAGCAGTACTTC. Its translation is CATSRDPDRTLYEQYF.

This chain joins TRBV5-6 and TRBJ2-3, with D perhaps TRBD1 or TRBD2 (6 bases each). Per the germline V gene, CDR1 is SGHDT and CDR2 is YYEEEE. V shed 6 bases and J shed 1 base, with 15 bases lying between them. This CDR3 region has 15 residues. The CDR3 spells CASIAGGGGTDTQYF. The CDR3 DNA follows: TGTGCCAGCATTGCTGGAGGGGGTGGCACAGATACGCAGTATTTT.

The genes are TRBV5-4 and TRBJ2-5; TRBD1 or TRBD2 may be the D gene (6 bases each). CDR3 length equals 16 residues. CDR1 SGHNT and CDR2 YYREEE come from the germline V gene (reference sequence). Between the trimmed V and J ends, which lost 5 bases and 0 bases, there was a span of 17 bases. The CDR3 loop is CASRTRRGTNQETQYF. The DNA for the CDR3 is TGTGCCAGCAGAACGCGACGGGGGACAAACCAAGAGACCCAGTACTTC.

The V gene is TRBV5-1, the J gene TRBJ2-7, with D uncertain. The CDR3 loop spans 13 amino acids. The V gene lost 0 bases and the J gene lost 3 bases, with 7 bases spanning the gap. Germline V gene lookup returns CDR1 SGHRS and CDR2 YFSETQ. Here the CDR3 reads CASSLVPSYEQYF. Written as DNA, the CDR3 is TGCGCCAGCAGCTTGGTCCCGAGCTACGAGCAGTACTTC. The full variable domain, with the rest looked up from reference TRBV5-1 and TRBJ2-7, is KAGVTQTPRYLIKTRGQQVTLSCSPISGHRSVSWYQQTPGQGLQFLFEYFSETQRNKGNFPGRFSGRQFSNSRSEMNVSTLELGDSALYLCASSLVPSYEQYFGPGTRLTVT.

The J gene is TRBJ2-7, the V gene TRBV5-1; 11 bases align to TRBD1. V shed 0 bases, J shed 3 bases, and the junction held 2 bases outside the gene matches. The length of the CDR3 is 15 residues. The germline gives CDR1 SGHRS, CDR2 YFSETQ. The CDR3 nucleotides are TGCGCCAGCAGCTTGGGGGACAGGGGGAGCTACGAGCAGTACTTC. The encoded protein is CASSLGDRGSYEQYF.

This clone was recorded once. The chain has TRBV2 and TRBJ1-5; a weak D match, TRBD1 (5 bases). The CDR3 is made up of 16 amino acids. CDR1 and CDR2 from the germline V gene are SNHLY and FYNNEI. V lost 8 bases to trimming and J lost 4 bases, with 21 bases between them. In DNA form, the CDR3 reads TGTGCCAGCCAAAGTCTCCGGGGGATGGGGAATCAGCCCCAGCATTTT. As protein: CASQSLRGMGNQPQHF. The full variable domain, completed using reference TRBV2 and TRBJ1-5, is EPEVTQTPSHQVTQMGQEVILRCVPISNHLYFYWYRQILGQKVEFLVSFYNNEISEKSEIFDDQFSVERPDGSNFTLKIRSTKLEDSAMYFCASQSLRGMGNQPQHFGDGTRLSIL.